These T cell receptor beta chains were read from a single sample in a study of T cell responses to AZD1222 COVID-19 vaccine. Libraries were prepared by immunoSEQ multiplex PCR; TCRdb keeps only in-frame clonotypes and omits some of them. The profile shows 100,000 or so clones, approximately 93% of them singletons. The sequenced sample was peripheral blood, obtained on day 0 of AZD1222 vaccination. These receptors originate from an adult in good health. Each CDR3 is given with its conserved first and last residue.

j_call v_call cdr3_aa
TRBJ2-7 TRBV5-4 CASSSDSPYEQYF
TRBJ2-2 TRBV7-3 CASSAIGPTPGGGELFF
TRBJ2-7 TRBV6-4 CASSEVKELGEQYF
TRBJ1-1 TRBV30 CACGDTEAFF
TRBJ1-2 TRBV4-3 CASSQDRNYGYTF
TRBJ2-7 TRBV6-1 CASSDRDRVYEQYF
TRBJ2-7 TRBV4-3 CASSLSRVTKEQYF
TRBJ1-4 TRBV30 CAWSYGGFGEKLFF
TRBJ2-1 TRBV5-1 CASSPTLAGGVTEQFF
TRBJ1-5 TRBV2 CASSEDVSGRGQPQHF
TRBJ1-2 TRBV28 CASSPTGPYGYTF
TRBJ1-2 TRBV30 CAWSVHSGLGYTF
TRBJ1-6 TRBV7-9 CASSSRTLGSPLHF
TRBJ2-3 TRBV4-1 CASRSDLTGFTDTQYF
TRBJ1-5 TRBV7-2 CASSLDTGGSQHF
TRBJ1-1 TRBV11-3 CASSLAPNTEAFF
TRBJ2-7 TRBV9 CASSPRPLSSYEQYF
TRBJ2-5 TRBV6-2/TRBV6-3 CASSPLAAKALKETQYF